Presented here are 32 T cell receptor beta chains from one specimen sequenced in a study of shared clonotypes between healthy human individuals. Here immunoSEQ multiplex PCR was the method, and the copy in TCRdb shows in-frame clones only, minus some. The top ten clones hold roughly 0.14% of a sample with 2 million to 3 million clones, 85% to 95% of them seen once. Sequencing input: naive CD4+ T cells sorted from blood. Subset: CD45RA+ positively selected. The receptors were sampled from a man between 18 and 29 years old in good health.

The chain employs TRBV6-8 and TRBJ2-7, with 9 bases that match TRBD1. This CDR3 has 19 residues. V lost 5 bases and J lost 5; bases outside the gene matches: 22. Germline V gives CDR1 MNHGY, CDR2 SAAAGT. This CDR3 is CASSPIPRGNNRGRNEQYF. DNA of the CDR3: TGTGCCAGCAGTCCAATTCCCCGTGGGAATAACAGGGGGCGCAACGAGCAGTACTTC.

This clone was seen a few times. The V gene is TRBV5-1, the J gene TRBJ1-5; D perhaps matches TRBD1 (6 bases). CDR1 is SGHRS, CDR2 YFSETQ, per germline. Trimming removed 4 bases from V and 5 bases from J, with 13 bases in between. The CDR3 sequence is 14 residues long. CDR3 protein: CASSVGHTDQPQHF. CDR3 sequence (DNA): TGCGCCAGCAGCGTGGGACATACGGATCAGCCCCAGCATTTT.

This clone has a single count. CDR3: CASLGGNNEKLFF. The CDR3 nucleotides read TGTGCCAGCCTGGGTGGGAATAATGAAAAACTGTTTTTT. V usage is TRBV7-9 and J usage is TRBJ1-4; no clear D. V was shortened by 8 bases and J by 4 bases, with 11 bases between the two germline ends. Germline V CDR1 and CDR2: SEHNR, FQNEAQ (reference sequence). The CDR3 covers 13 residues.

The CDR3 nucleotides are TGTGCCAGCAGCGTACACACAGTGGGGTACTCCTACAATGAGCAGTTCTTC. Translating it yields CASSVHTVGYSYNEQFF. The chain uses TRBV9 and TRBJ2-1; no definite D call. V lost 1 base, J lost 0 bases, and 14 bases lay in between. This CDR3 spans 17 amino acids. Germline assignment: CDR1 SGDLS and CDR2 YYNGEE.

The chain is built from TRBV28 and TRBJ2-3; D possibly corresponds to TRBD2 (6 bases). This CDR3 contains 14 residues. V was shortened by 7 bases and J by 1 base, with 12 bases between the two germline ends. Germline-derived CDR1 and CDR2 are MDHEN and SYDVKM. The CDR3 coding sequence is TGTGCCAGCAAACAAACGGGGGGCACAGATACGCAGTATTTT. It yields the protein CASKQTGGTDTQYF.

This chain's CDR3 is CASRQGLDNSPLHF. CDR3 nucleotides: TGTGCCAGTCGACAGGGGCTAGATAATTCACCCCTCCACTTT. The gene calls are TRBV2 and TRBJ1-6; the match to TRBD1 covers 8 bases. CDR3 size: 14 residues. V gave up 9 bases and J gave up 5 bases; unmatched junction bases: 6. CDR1 SNHLY and CDR2 FYNNEI come from the germline V gene.

The J gene is TRBJ2-4, the V gene TRBV6-6, with unresolved D. The CDR3 totals 12 residues. Looked up from germline, CDR1 is MNHNY and CDR2 is SVGAGI (reference sequence). V lost 7 bases to trimming and J lost 6 bases, with 10 bases between them. CDR3 in amino acids: CASKFDTNIQYF. DNA for the CDR3: TGTGCCAGCAAATTTGACACAAACATTCAGTACTTC.

The rearrangement uses TRBV7-2 and TRBJ1-1; D gene uncertain. Germline-derived CDR1 and CDR2 are SGHTA and FQGNSA. This CDR3 is 14 amino acids long. V was trimmed by 5 bases and J by 1 base, leaving 11 bases between them. The CDR3 DNA sequence: TGTGCCAGCAGCCCCCGTTCAGGGAACACTGAAGCTTTCTTT. It specifies CASSPRSGNTEAFF. Filled out from reference TRBV7-2 and TRBJ1-1, the complete variable domain reads GAGVSQSPSNKVTEKGKDVELRCDPISGHTALYWYRQSLGQGLEFLIYFQGNSAPDKSGLPSDRFSAERTGGSVSTLTIQRTQQEDSAVYLCASSPRSGNTEAFFGQGTRLTVV.

V usage is TRBV7-9 and J usage is TRBJ2-7; D may correspond to TRBD1 or TRBD2 (5 bases each). Trimming shortened V by 2 bases and J by 5 bases, and 16 bases separated the two germline ends. This CDR3 is built from 15 residues. The germline CDR1 and CDR2 sequences are SEHNR and FQNEAQ (reference sequence). CDR3 sequence (DNA): TGTGCCAGCAGCTTATGGGCAGGGAGTATCAACGAGCAGTACTTC. Protein product: CASSLWAGSINEQYF.

V is TRBV5-1 and J is TRBJ1-3; D is undetermined. CDR1 is SGHRS, CDR2 YFSETQ, per germline. This CDR3 is 18 amino acids long. V was trimmed by 4 bases and J by 0 bases, leaving 20 bases between them. The CDR3 loop reads CASSRYPTDFSSGNTIYF. The CDR3 DNA sequence: TGCGCCAGCAGCCGCTACCCTACGGATTTTAGCTCTGGAAACACCATATATTTT.

The chain combines TRBV11-2 with TRBJ2-5; D uncertain. V was pared by 1 base and J by 3 bases, with 9 bases between. This CDR3 is 14 amino acids long. Germline loops: CDR1 SGHAT, CDR2 FQNNGV. CDR3 bases: TGTGCCAGCAGCTTAGGGCAGCCAAAAGAGACCCAGTACTTC. Residues: CASSLGQPKETQYF. Variable domain in full (rest from reference TRBV11-2 and TRBJ2-5): EAGVAQSPRYKIIEKRQSVAFWCNPISGHATLYWYQQILGQGPKLLIQFQNNGVVDDSQLPKDRFSAERLKGVDSTLKIQPAKLEDSAVYLCASSLGQPKETQYFGPGTRLLVL.

The chain employs TRBV29-1 and TRBJ1-5; D call uncertain. The length of the CDR3 is 12 residues. Germline CDR1 is SQVTM and CDR2 is ANQGSEA. The V gene lost 6 bases and the J gene lost 1 base, with 7 bases spanning the gap. Here the CDR3 reads CSVKGSNQPQHF. As DNA, the CDR3 is TGCAGCGTAAAAGGCAGCAATCAGCCCCAGCATTTT.

The rearrangement links TRBV4-2 to TRBJ2-1, with D unclear. Germline V gene sequence: CDR1 LGHNA, CDR2 YNFKEQ. This CDR3 contains 16 residues. The V gene lost 4 bases and the J gene lost 5 bases, with 18 bases spanning the gap. In nucleotides, the CDR3 is TGTGCCAGCAGCCCCATCGGGCAAACATCTGACAATGAGCAGTTCTTC. Protein: CASSPIGQTSDNEQFF.

The V gene is TRBV11-2, the J gene TRBJ2-6; no clear D gene. Looked up from germline, CDR1 is SGHAT and CDR2 is FQNNGV. The CDR3 is 17 amino acids. V was trimmed by 0 bases and J by 4 bases, leaving 13 bases between them. CDR3 in amino acids: CASSLDRWASGANVLTF. In nucleotides, the CDR3 is TGTGCCAGCAGCTTAGACCGGTGGGCGTCAGGGGCCAACGTCCTGACTTTC.

In the case of this clone: This sample also contains other DNA sequences that code for the same CDR3. V is TRBV5-6 and J is TRBJ2-5; TRBD2 matches 7 bases. This CDR3 has 14 residues. CDR1 is SGHDT, CDR2 YYEEEE, per germline. The ends lost 4 bases at V and 5 bases at J; junction bases unmatched: 8. The CDR3 DNA is TGTGCCAGCAGCCCCCGGGGGGTCCGGGAGACCCAGTACTTC. Amino acids: CASSPRGVRETQYF.

The genes are TRBV9 and TRBJ1-6; D is possibly TRBD1 (5 bases). Germline-derived CDR1 and CDR2 are SGDLS and YYNGEE. The CDR3 spans 17 residues. V gave up 4 bases and J gave up 5 bases, with 19 bases separating them. DNA for the CDR3: TGTGCCAGCAGCTCACTCACCTCCGGGACCAATAATTCACCCCTCCACTTT. It encodes CASSSLTSGTNNSPLHF.

In this sample, this clone turned up once. The rearrangement links TRBV6-1 to TRBJ2-7, with D hard to call. Germline CDR1 and CDR2: MNHNS and SASEGT. The CDR3 is 15 residues long. Trimming took 1 base from V and 0 from J, leaving 10 bases between them. CDR3 in amino acids: CASSEGPVSSYEQYF. CDR3 DNA sequence: TGTGCCAGCAGTGAAGGACCGGTAAGCTCCTACGAGCAGTACTTC.

The J gene is TRBJ1-6, the V gene TRBV7-8, with 7 bases matching TRBD1. Germline CDR1 is SGHVS and CDR2 is FQNEAQ. V shed 2 bases, J shed 4 bases, and the junction held 2 bases outside the gene matches. The CDR3 has 15 residues. CDR3 loop: CASSLKQGYNSPLHF. The CDR3 region has the DNA TGTGCCAGCAGCTTAAAACAGGGGTATAATTCACCCCTCCACTTT.

The count of this clone is one. Other DNA sequences within the sample encode an identical CDR3. This sequence joins TRBV30 and TRBJ2-7; 13 positions agree with TRBD2. The length of the CDR3 is 14 residues. With V trimmed by 1 base and J by 4 bases, 1 base remained unmatched. CDR1 is GTSNPN and CDR2 is SVGIG in the germline V gene (reference sequence). The DNA of the CDR3 is TGTGCCTGGAGTGGACTAGCGGGGGGTTACGAGCAGTACTTC. Its translation: CAWSGLAGGYEQYF.

The chain joins TRBV7-6 to TRBJ1-5; 10 nucleotides match TRBD1. Germline V gives CDR1 SGHVS, CDR2 FNYEAQ. Unmatched junction bases numbered 2, after V lost 1 base and J lost 5 bases. The CDR3 has 15 amino acids. The CDR3 protein is CASSLGGTGDQPQHF. For the CDR3, the DNA is TGTGCCAGCAGCTTAGGGGGGACAGGGGATCAGCCCCAGCATTTT.

The chain uses TRBV5-1 and TRBJ2-5; maybe TRBD1 (5 bases). Germline V CDR1 and CDR2: SGHRS, YFSETQ. This CDR3 has 14 residues. Between the trimmed V and J ends, which lost 7 bases and 1 base, there was a span of 14 bases. CDR3 amino acids: CASGQGRIQETQYF. CDR3 bases: TGCGCCAGCGGGCAGGGCCGCATCCAAGAGACCCAGTACTTC. Based on the CDR3 plus reference TRBV5-1 and TRBJ2-5, the full variable domain is KAGVTQTPRYLIKTRGQQVTLSCSPISGHRSVSWYQQTPGQGLQFLFEYFSETQRNKGNFPGRFSGRQFSNSRSEMNVSTLELGDSALYLCASGQGRIQETQYFGPGTRLLVL.

With regard to this clone: This sample also contains other DNA sequences that code for the same CDR3. The chain employs TRBV6-6 and TRBJ1-1; no clear D. Trimming removed 0 bases from V and 2 bases from J, with 7 bases in between. CDR3 length equals 14 residues. Germline loops: CDR1 MNHNY, CDR2 SVGAGI (reference sequence). The CDR3 here is CASSYSGSNTEAFF. The CDR3 DNA reads TGTGCCAGCAGTTACTCTGGGAGCAACACTGAAGCTTTCTTT.

The gene calls are TRBV2 and TRBJ1-2; TRBD1 matches at 9 bases. The CDR3 has 14 residues. The V and J ends lost 7 bases and 5 bases, in that order; junction bases with no gene match: 8. Germline values: CDR1 SNHLY, CDR2 FYNNEI. CDR3 DNA: TGTGCCAGCACGGGACAGGGCCCAAGGTATGGCTACACCTTC. As protein: CASTGQGPRYGYTF.

The chain links TRBV5-6 to TRBJ1-4, with D possibly TRBD1 on 5 matching bases. Trimming shortened V by 3 bases and J by 6 bases, and 15 bases separated the two germline ends. The germline gives CDR1 SGHDT, CDR2 YYEEEE. CDR3 length: 15 residues. The CDR3, as DNA: TGTGCCAGCAGCTCCTCCCGCAGGGAAGATGAAAAACTGTTTTTT. It translates to CASSSSRREDEKLFF.

Concerning this clone: The same CDR3 also results from other DNA sequences found in this sample. J is TRBJ1-1 and V is TRBV6-4; 9 nucleotides align to TRBD1. The CDR3 spans 13 residues. V dropped 5 bases and J dropped 4; count of bases not matched to a gene: 2. CDR1 is MRHNA, CDR2 SNTAGT, per germline. CDR3 DNA: TGTGCCAGCAGTAGGACAGGGGTCACTGAAGCTTTCTTT. This gives the protein CASSRTGVTEAFF.

This chain connects TRBV5-1 to TRBJ2-7; D uncertain. This CDR3 has 14 residues. The V end lost 0 bases, the J end lost 1 base, and 8 bases lay between the germline ends. Germline assignment: CDR1 SGHRS and CDR2 YFSETQ. The CDR3 sequence: CASSLESNSYEQYF. DNA for the CDR3: TGCGCCAGCAGCTTGGAATCAAATTCCTACGAGCAGTACTTC. The whole variable domain, remainder taken from reference TRBV5-1 and TRBJ2-7, is KAGVTQTPRYLIKTRGQQVTLSCSPISGHRSVSWYQQTPGQGLQFLFEYFSETQRNKGNFPGRFSGRQFSNSRSEMNVSTLELGDSALYLCASSLESNSYEQYFGPGTRLTVT.

The V gene is TRBV18, the J gene TRBJ2-3; 9 nucleotides line up with TRBD2. Germline CDR1 KGHSH, CDR2 LQKENI. The CDR3 covers 14 residues. Germline trimming cut 1 base from V and 8 bases from J; bases unmatched to any gene: 4. CDR3 DNA sequence: TGTGCCAGCTCACCACTAGCGGGAGACGGTACGCAGTATTTT. The encoded protein is CASSPLAGDGTQYF.

The gene calls are TRBV28 and TRBJ1-1, with no clear D. The CDR3 is 12 residues long. The V gene lost 5 bases and the J gene lost 7 bases, with 11 bases spanning the gap. Germline V gene data show CDR1 as MDHEN and CDR2 as SYDVKM. The CDR3 protein is CASSPQILEAFF. CDR3 nucleotide sequence: TGTGCCAGCAGTCCCCAGATCCTTGAAGCTTTCTTT.

Regarding this clone: Other DNA sequences in the same sample also yield this CDR3. V and J are TRBV5-4 and TRBJ2-2; possibly TRBD1 or TRBD2 for D (5 bases each). CDR1 is SGHNT and CDR2 is YYREEE in the germline V gene (reference sequence). V was clipped by 4 bases and J by 2 bases, with 9 bases between them. CDR3 size: 14 residues. The CDR3 here is CASSPGPNTGELFF. Here the CDR3 DNA reads TGTGCCAGCAGCCCGGGACCAAACACCGGGGAGCTGTTTTTT.

CDR3 sequence reads: CASSQWCRNSNQPQHF. CDR3 nucleotide sequence: TGCGCCAGCAGTCAATGGTGCAGGAATAGCAATCAGCCCCAGCATTTT. The rearrangement joins TRBV23-1 to TRBJ1-5, with unresolved D. TRBV23-1 is an open reading frame whose function is uncertain. The CDR3 sequence is 16 residues long. V gave up 1 base and J gave up 0 bases, with 10 bases separating them.

V gene TRBV29-1 combines with J gene TRBJ1-1, with 7 bases that match TRBD1. The germline V gene encodes CDR1 SQVTM and CDR2 ANQGSEA. V lost 7 bases to trimming and J lost 2 bases; unmatched junction nucleotides: 10. The CDR3 contains 14 residues. CDR3 nucleotides: TGCAGCGCCCTAGCCGGGACAGCAAACACTGAAGCTTTCTTT. Its protein product is CSALAGTANTEAFF.

The CDR3 region is CASSQVPWMSHGAFF. The CDR3 DNA follows: TGTGCCAGCAGCCAAGTACCCTGGATGTCCCACGGGGCTTTCTTT. The genes are TRBV14 and TRBJ1-1; no clear D. Trimming removed 1 base from V and 11 bases from J, with 20 bases in between. Germline CDR1 reads SGHDN; CDR2 reads FVKESK. The CDR3 loop spans 15 amino acids.